These 26 T cell receptor beta chains originate from one sample sequenced in a study of early T cells in non-severe SARS-CoV-2 infection. From the 5' RACE reads, TCRdb called clonotypes with MiXCR, one entry per CDR3 protein. The table includes under 45,000 distinct CDR3 sequences, less than 7.5% detected once. Sequenced material: whole blood, taken at baseline. These receptors were obtained from an adult who was a healthcare worker with PCR-confirmed SARS-CoV-2 infection or an uninfected control (not recorded which).

This chain links TRBV3-1 with TRBJ2-7; 7 bases fit TRBD2. The CDR3 has 15 amino acids. The germline CDR1 and CDR2 sequences are LGHDT and YNNKEL (reference sequence). The ends lost 4 bases at V and 6 bases at J; junction bases unmatched: 12. CDR3 sequence reads: CASSPPGLRETEQYF. DNA of the CDR3: TGTGCCAGCAGCCCGCCGGGACTGCGGGAGACCGAGCAGTACTTC.

This clonotype was counted ten times or more. The chain recombines TRBV12-3 or TRBV12-4 with TRBJ2-3, with 8 positions matching TRBD2. V trimming: 3 bases; J trimming: 5 bases; junction bases outside the gene matches: 13. The CDR3 sequence is 17 residues long. The CDR3, as DNA: TGTGCCAGCAGTTTTCGGGTAAGCGGGAGCGTTGAAGATACGCAGTATTTT. This encodes CASSFRVSGSVEDTQYF.

This sequence joins TRBV7-9 and TRBJ1-1, with 12 bases fitting TRBD1. CDR3 length equals 16 residues. V gave up 7 bases and J gave up 4 bases; unmatched junction bases: 10. The V gene's germline CDR1 is SEHNR and CDR2 FQNEAQ (reference sequence). The CDR3 sequence: CASIVGDRGLFTEAFF. In DNA, the CDR3 is TGTGCCAGCATCGTAGGGGACAGGGGGCTATTCACTGAAGCTTTCTTT.

The J gene is TRBJ1-4, the V gene TRBV9; 11 bases fit TRBD1. Trimming at V came to 4 bases and at J to 8 bases, leaving 4 bases not matched to a gene. Germline V gene lookup returns CDR1 SGDLS and CDR2 YYNGEE. The CDR3 has 14 residues. The CDR3 here is CASSPRTGGEKLFF. The CDR3, as DNA: TGTGCCAGCAGCCCGCGGACAGGGGGCGAAAAACTGTTTTTT.

This clonotype came up many times. This sequence joins TRBV20-1 and TRBJ1-1, with D perhaps matching TRBD1 (6 bases). Germline V gives CDR1 DFQATT, CDR2 SNEGSKA (reference sequence). With 3 bases removed from V and 0 bases from J, the gap between germline ends came to 8 bases. The CDR3 length is 13 residues. In nucleotides, the CDR3 is TGCAGTGCTAGCGGACAGCTGAACACTGAAGCTTTCTTT. This codes for CSASGQLNTEAFF.

This clonotype has a handful of counts. The chain is built from TRBV6-5 and TRBJ2-7; weak D call: TRBD2 (7 bases). CDR1 MNHEY and CDR2 SVGAGI come from the germline V gene. The V and J ends lost 4 bases and 2 bases respectively, with 15 bases between them. The CDR3 loop spans 15 amino acids. CDR3 protein: CASSSLPGGPYEQYF. DNA of the CDR3: TGTGCCAGCAGTTCCCTGCCCGGGGGGCCCTACGAGCAGTACTTC.

This clonotype was recorded at least ten times. J is TRBJ1-5 and V is TRBV5-4, with no clear D. V gave up 4 bases and J gave up 5 bases, with 16 bases separating them. The germline V gene has CDR1 SGHNT and CDR2 YYREEE (reference sequence). The CDR3 extends over 15 amino acids. In DNA, the CDR3 is TGTGCCAGCAGCAACGACGGATTACCGGATCAGCCCCAGCATTTT. It is translated as CASSNDGLPDQPQHF.

The V gene is TRBV21-1, the J gene TRBJ2-5; TRBD1, the table's D call, lacks a check against the DNA. TRBV21-1 is noted as a pseudogene. This CDR3 region has 16 residues. This chain's CDR3 is CASSNRTGIVQETQYF. The CDR3 nucleotides read TGTGCCAGCAGCAACCGGACAGGGATAGTCCAAGAGACCCAGTACTTC.

The sample holds a few counts of this clonotype. The rearrangement links TRBV19 to TRBJ2-1, with 11 bases aligning to TRBD2. The germline gives CDR1 LNHDA, CDR2 SQIVND (reference sequence). CDR3 length: 18 amino acids. The ends lost 3 bases at V and 1 base at J; junction bases unmatched: 8. CDR3: CASSMLSGRAGSYNEQFF. In nucleotides, the CDR3 is TGTGCCAGTAGTATGCTTAGCGGGAGGGCCGGGTCCTACAATGAGCAGTTCTTC. The variable domain in full, completed from reference TRBV19 and TRBJ2-1, reads DGGITQSPKYLFRKEGQNVTLSCEQNLNHDAMYWYRQDPGQGLRLIYYSQIVNDFQKGDIAEGYSVSREKKESFPLTVTSAQKNPTAFYLCASSMLSGRAGSYNEQFFGPGTRLTVL.

This clonotype was seen many times. Relative to the germline gene, one junction end is altered; a read error may explain this. J is TRBJ1-2 and V is TRBV6-1; 8 positions match TRBD1. The V gene's germline CDR1 is MNHNS and CDR2 SASEGT. CDR3 length: 13 residues. The CDR3 region is CAGSEDRDYGYTF. The CDR3 coding sequence is TGTGCCGGCAGTGAGGACAGGGACTATGGCTACACCTTC.

This clonotype came up many times. J is TRBJ2-7 and V is TRBV5-1; possibly TRBD2 for D (5 bases). Germline loops: CDR1 SGHRS, CDR2 YFSETQ. This CDR3 is 15 amino acids long. The ends were cut back, 1 base at V and 0 bases at J, with 11 bases in the middle. CDR3 in DNA: TGCGCCAGCAGCTTGAACGGAGGCGCCTCCTACGAGCAGTACTTC. It translates to CASSLNGGASYEQYF.

This clonotype has ten or more counts. The CDR3 is CASSDALGIRSNQPQHF. In nucleotides, the CDR3 is TGTGCCAGCAGTGACGCGTTGGGCATTAGAAGCAATCAGCCCCAGCATTTT. The chain is built from TRBV6-4 and TRBJ1-5, with D hard to call. The CDR3 has 17 residues. CDR1 and CDR2 from the germline V gene are MRHNA and SNTAGT. V was pared by 2 bases and J by 1 base, with 15 bases between.

The chain uses TRBV21-1 and TRBJ1-1. TRBV21-1 is designated a pseudogene. The CDR3 totals 14 residues. This chain's CDR3 is CASSKDEGNTEAFF. CDR3 DNA: TGTGCCAGCAGCAAAGACGAGGGGAACACTGAAGCTTTCTTT.

This clonotype was recorded a few times. The rearrangement uses TRBV12-5 and TRBJ2-3; TRBD1 is a possible D gene (5 bases). Trimming removed 7 bases at V and 7 bases at J, with 18 bases between. The length of the CDR3 is 14 residues. Germline values: CDR1 LGHNT, CDR2 FRNRAP. In DNA, the CDR3 is TGTGCTAGTGCCCCGGACATGGTTGGAAATACGCAGTATTTT. Protein product: CASAPDMVGNTQYF.

The chain uses TRBV14 and TRBJ2-7, with 12 bases matching TRBD2. The CDR3 sequence is 15 residues long. Per the germline V gene, CDR1 is SGHDN and CDR2 is FVKESK. The J segment lost 4 bases and the V segment lost 4 bases, leaving 5 bases of the junction unmatched. The CDR3 reads CASSLRLAGVYEQYF. The CDR3 DNA reads as TGTGCCAGCAGCCTCCGACTAGCGGGAGTTTACGAGCAGTACTTC.

In its sample, this clonotype was seen a few times. The chain combines TRBV25-1 with TRBJ1-1; perhaps TRBD1 as D (6 bases). CDR3 length equals 11 residues. Germline CDR1 is MGHDK and CDR2 is SYGVNS. This chain's CDR3 is CALRGGTEAFF. In DNA form, the CDR3 reads TGTGCTCTCCGAGGGGGTACTGAAGCTTTCTTT.

In its sample, this clonotype was seen many times. For the CDR3, the DNA is TGTGCCAGCAGCCGCGTCGCCTACGAGCAGTACTTC. Protein: CASSRVAYEQYF. The chain joins TRBV3-1 to TRBJ2-7, with no clear D. Germline V gene lookup returns CDR1 LGHDT and CDR2 YNNKEL (reference sequence). This CDR3 contains 12 residues. Between the trimmed V and J ends, which lost 4 bases and 2 bases, there was a span of 6 bases.

The sample holds a few counts of this clonotype. The V and J genes are TRBV6-6 and TRBJ2-7, with TRBD1 matching over 10 bases. CDR1 and CDR2 (germline): MNHNY, SVGAGI (reference sequence). V gave up 8 bases and J gave up 2 bases; unmatched junction bases: 9. This CDR3 is 15 amino acids long. CDR3 DNA sequence: TGTGCCAGCCGGGGGGGGACAGGGGACCCCTACGAGCAGTACTTC. It translates to CASRGGTGDPYEQYF.

As for this clonotype: A read error may explain this, as a much larger clone is one base away. This chain connects TRBV28 to TRBJ2-1, with 11 bases identical to TRBD1. The CDR3 totals 14 residues. Germline V gene sequence: CDR1 MDHEN, CDR2 SYDVKM. J was trimmed by 7 bases and V by 7 bases; bases with no gene match: 6. The CDR3 reads CASTSGTGGNEQFF. The CDR3 nucleotides are TGTGCCAGCACGTCCGGGACAGGGGGAAATGAGCAGTTCTTC.

This clonotype was observed a handful of times. The chain couples TRBV7-2 to TRBJ1-2; D remains ambiguous. Trimming removed 4 bases at V and 3 bases at J, with 12 bases between. Germline values: CDR1 SGHTA, CDR2 FQGNSA. The CDR3 extends over 14 amino acids. The CDR3 loop reads CASSSYQEYYGYTF. Here the CDR3 DNA reads TGTGCCAGCAGCTCATACCAGGAGTACTATGGCTACACCTTC.

This clonotype was observed a few times. The chain uses TRBV7-6 and TRBJ2-7; no reliable D call. Trimming took off 4 bases at V and 2 bases at J, with 12 bases between the two ends. Germline V CDR1 and CDR2: SGHVS, FNYEAQ. This CDR3 comprises 14 residues. In DNA form, the CDR3 reads TGTGCCAGCAGCTCCACGGCCGGCACCTACGAGCAGTACTTC. Its translation is CASSSTAGTYEQYF.

Many counts were recorded for this clonotype. V is TRBV28 and J is TRBJ2-7, with a tentative D call TRBD2 (6 bases). Germline loops: CDR1 MDHEN, CDR2 SYDVKM. The CDR3 sequence is 16 residues long. The ends were cut back, 5 bases at V and 3 bases at J, with 20 bases in the middle. The CDR3 bases are TGTGCCAGCAGTCCAACATCTGGGGGACTGGGCTACGAGCAGTACTTC. Translating gives CASSPTSGGLGYEQYF.

This clonotype was found many times. This chain joins TRBV7-3 and TRBJ2-3; maybe TRBD2 (6 bases). V dropped 4 bases and J dropped 0 bases, with 17 bases sitting between them. Looked up from germline, CDR1 is SGHTA and CDR2 is FQGTGA. This CDR3 comprises 17 residues. The DNA of the CDR3 is TGTGCCAGCAGCTCGAAGGGTGTGGCGGGGAGCACAGATACGCAGTATTTT. Its translation: CASSSKGVAGSTDTQYF.

J is TRBJ1-2 and V is TRBV5-1; D possibly corresponds to TRBD1 (5 bases). The CDR3 has 13 amino acids. V was trimmed by 2 bases and J by 8 bases, leaving 13 bases between them. CDR1 SGHRS and CDR2 YFSETQ come from the germline V gene. Here the CDR3 DNA reads TGCGCCAGCAGCTTCGGCGCAGGGACGGGCTACACCTTC. Translating gives CASSFGAGTGYTF.

In its sample, this clonotype was seen many times. The chain links TRBV2 to TRBJ2-3; the match to TRBD2 covers 10 bases. Germline CDR1 is SNHLY and CDR2 is FYNNEI. V trimming: 8 bases; J trimming: 1 base; junction bases outside the gene matches: 6. This CDR3 has 15 amino acids. CDR3 amino acids: CASVLGLAGTDTQYF. CDR3 bases: TGTGCCAGCGTCCTAGGACTAGCGGGCACAGATACGCAGTATTTT.

This chain joins TRBV7-2 and TRBJ1-2; TRBD1 aligns across 8 bases. The CDR3 runs to 14 residues. Germline CDR1 is SGHTA and CDR2 is FQGNSA. J lost 8 bases, V lost 5 bases, and 10 bases had no gene match. CDR3 region: CASSPVMDRAGYTF. CDR3 nucleotides: TGTGCCAGCAGCCCAGTAATGGACAGGGCGGGCTACACCTTC. Together with reference TRBV7-2 and TRBJ1-2, the CDR3 gives the full variable domain: GAGVSQSPSNKVTEKGKDVELRCDPISGHTALYWYRQSLGQGLEFLIYFQGNSAPDKSGLPSDRFSAERTGGSVSTLTIQRTQQEDSAVYLCASSPVMDRAGYTFGSGTRLTVV.